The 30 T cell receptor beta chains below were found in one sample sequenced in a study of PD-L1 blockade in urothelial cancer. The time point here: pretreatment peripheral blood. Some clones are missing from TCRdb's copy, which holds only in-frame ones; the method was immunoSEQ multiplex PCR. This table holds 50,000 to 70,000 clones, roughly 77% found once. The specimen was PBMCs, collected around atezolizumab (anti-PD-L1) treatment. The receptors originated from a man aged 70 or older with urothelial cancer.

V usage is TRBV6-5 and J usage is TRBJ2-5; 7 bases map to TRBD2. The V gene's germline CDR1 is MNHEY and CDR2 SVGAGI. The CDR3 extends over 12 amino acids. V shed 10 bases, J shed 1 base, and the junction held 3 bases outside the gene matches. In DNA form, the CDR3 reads TGTGCCACACGGGAGGCCCAAGAGACCCAGTACTTC. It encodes CATREAQETQYF.

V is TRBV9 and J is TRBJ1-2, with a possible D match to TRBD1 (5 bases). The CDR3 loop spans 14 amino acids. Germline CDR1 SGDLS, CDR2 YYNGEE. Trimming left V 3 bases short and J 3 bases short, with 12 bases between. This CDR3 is CASSAEPQDYGYTF. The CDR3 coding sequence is TGTGCCAGCAGCGCCGAGCCACAGGACTATGGCTACACCTTC.

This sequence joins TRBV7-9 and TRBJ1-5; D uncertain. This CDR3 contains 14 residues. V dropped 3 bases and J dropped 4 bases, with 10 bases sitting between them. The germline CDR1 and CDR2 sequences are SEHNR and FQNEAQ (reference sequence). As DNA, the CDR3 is TGTGCCAGCAGCTTCCTGACGGAGAATCAGCCCCAGCATTTT. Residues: CASSFLTENQPQHF.

The CDR3: CSVETPGEQFF. The CDR3 DNA is TGCAGCGTTGAGACTCCGGGTGAGCAGTTCTTC. The chain carries TRBV29-1 and TRBJ2-1; D is unclear. The CDR3 runs to 11 residues. Between the trimmed V and J ends, which lost 3 bases and 9 bases, there was a span of 9 bases. The germline V gene encodes CDR1 SQVTM and CDR2 ANQGSEA.

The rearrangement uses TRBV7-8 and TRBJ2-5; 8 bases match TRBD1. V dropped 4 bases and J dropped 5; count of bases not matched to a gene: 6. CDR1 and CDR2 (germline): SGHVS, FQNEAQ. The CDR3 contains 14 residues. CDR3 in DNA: TGTGCCAGCAGCTGGCAGGGGGCGGGGGAGACCCAGTACTTC. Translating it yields CASSWQGAGETQYF.

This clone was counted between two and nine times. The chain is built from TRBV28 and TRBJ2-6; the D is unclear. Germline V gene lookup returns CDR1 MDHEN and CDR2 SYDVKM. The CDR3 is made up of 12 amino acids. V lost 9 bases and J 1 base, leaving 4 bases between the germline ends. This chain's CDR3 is CASKSGANVLTF. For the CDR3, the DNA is TGTGCCAGTAAATCTGGGGCCAACGTCCTGACTTTC.

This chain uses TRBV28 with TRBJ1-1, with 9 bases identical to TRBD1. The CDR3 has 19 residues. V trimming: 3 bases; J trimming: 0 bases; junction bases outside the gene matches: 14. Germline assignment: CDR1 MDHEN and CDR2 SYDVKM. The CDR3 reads CASSLYHRGLLEVNTEAFF. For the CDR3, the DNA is TGTGCCAGCAGTTTGTACCACAGGGGGCTCTTGGAGGTGAACACTGAAGCTTTCTTT.

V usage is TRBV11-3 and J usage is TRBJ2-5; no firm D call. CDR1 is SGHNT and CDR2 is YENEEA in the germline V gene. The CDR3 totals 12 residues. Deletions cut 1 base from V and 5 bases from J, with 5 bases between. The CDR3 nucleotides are TGTGCCAGCAGCTTAGGTCAGGAGACCCAGTACTTC. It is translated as CASSLGQETQYF.

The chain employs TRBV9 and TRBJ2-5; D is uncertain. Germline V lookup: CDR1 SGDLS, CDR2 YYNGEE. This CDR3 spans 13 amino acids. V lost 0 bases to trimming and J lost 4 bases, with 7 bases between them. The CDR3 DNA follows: TGTGCCAGCAGCGTAGGGGCAGCAGAGACCCAGTACTTC. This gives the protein CASSVGAAETQYF.

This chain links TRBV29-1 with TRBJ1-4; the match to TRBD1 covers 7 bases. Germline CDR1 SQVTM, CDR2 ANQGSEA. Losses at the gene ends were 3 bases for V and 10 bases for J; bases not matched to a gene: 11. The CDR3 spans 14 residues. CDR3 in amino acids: CSVDPGTVPRKLFF. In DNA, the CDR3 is TGCAGCGTTGACCCCGGGACAGTGCCCAGAAAACTGTTTTTT.

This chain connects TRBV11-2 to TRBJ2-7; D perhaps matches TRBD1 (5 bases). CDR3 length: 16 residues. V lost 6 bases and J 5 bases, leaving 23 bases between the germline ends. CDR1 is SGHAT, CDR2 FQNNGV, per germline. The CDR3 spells CASRNPFSGYLHEQYF. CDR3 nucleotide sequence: TGTGCCAGCAGGAATCCTTTCTCAGGGTACCTTCACGAGCAGTACTTC.

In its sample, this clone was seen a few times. The CDR3 protein is CSVSTGTEGYEQYF. CDR3 nucleotides: TGCAGCGTATCAACCGGGACGGAGGGCTACGAGCAGTACTTC. The V and J genes are TRBV29-1 and TRBJ2-7, with D possibly TRBD2 on 6 matching bases. Trimming left V 6 bases short and J 3 bases short, with 18 bases between. Germline V gives CDR1 SQVTM, CDR2 ANQGSEA. This CDR3 spans 14 amino acids.

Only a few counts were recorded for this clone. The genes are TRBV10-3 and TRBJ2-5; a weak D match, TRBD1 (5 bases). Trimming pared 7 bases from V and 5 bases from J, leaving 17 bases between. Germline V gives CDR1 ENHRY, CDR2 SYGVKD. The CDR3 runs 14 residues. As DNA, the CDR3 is TGTGCCATCAACAACAGGATCGACGTGGAGACCCAGTACTTC. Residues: CAINNRIDVETQYF.

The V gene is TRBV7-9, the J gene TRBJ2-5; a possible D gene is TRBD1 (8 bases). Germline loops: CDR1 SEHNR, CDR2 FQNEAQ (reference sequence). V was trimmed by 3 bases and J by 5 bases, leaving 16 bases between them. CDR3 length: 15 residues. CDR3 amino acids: CASSLGGTGWETQYF. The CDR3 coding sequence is TGTGCCAGCAGCTTGGGGGGGACAGGATGGGAGACCCAGTACTTC.

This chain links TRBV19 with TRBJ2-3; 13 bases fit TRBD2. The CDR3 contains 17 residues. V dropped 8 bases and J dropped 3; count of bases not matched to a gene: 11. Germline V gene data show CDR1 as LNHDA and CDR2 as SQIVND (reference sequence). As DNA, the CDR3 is TGTGCCAGTGGCCAACTAGCGGGAGGGCCATTTACAGATACGCAGTATTTT. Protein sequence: CASGQLAGGPFTDTQYF.

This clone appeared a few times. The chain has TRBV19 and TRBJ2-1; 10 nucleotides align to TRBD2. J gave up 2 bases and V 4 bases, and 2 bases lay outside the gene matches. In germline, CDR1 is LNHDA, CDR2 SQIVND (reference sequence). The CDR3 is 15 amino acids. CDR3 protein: CASSTLAGAYNEQFF. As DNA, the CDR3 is TGTGCCAGTAGTACCCTAGCGGGAGCCTACAATGAGCAGTTCTTC.

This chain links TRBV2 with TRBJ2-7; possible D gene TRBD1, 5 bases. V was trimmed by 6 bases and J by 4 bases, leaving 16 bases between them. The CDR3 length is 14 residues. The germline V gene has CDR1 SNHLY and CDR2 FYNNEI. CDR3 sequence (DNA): TGTGCCAGCAGCGAGGACACGACAAGTTACGAGCAGTACTTC. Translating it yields CASSEDTTSYEQYF.

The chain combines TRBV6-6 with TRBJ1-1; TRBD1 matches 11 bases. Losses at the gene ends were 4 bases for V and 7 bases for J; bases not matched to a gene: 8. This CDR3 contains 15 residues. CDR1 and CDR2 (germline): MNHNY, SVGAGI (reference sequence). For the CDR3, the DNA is TGTGCCAGCAGTTTGGGACAGGGGGTCTCTGGTGAAGCTTTCTTT. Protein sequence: CASSLGQGVSGEAFF.

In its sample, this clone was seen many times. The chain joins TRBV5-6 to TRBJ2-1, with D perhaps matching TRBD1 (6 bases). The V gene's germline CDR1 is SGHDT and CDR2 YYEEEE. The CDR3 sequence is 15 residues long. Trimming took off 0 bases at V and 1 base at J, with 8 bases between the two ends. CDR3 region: CASSLGGGSYNEQFF. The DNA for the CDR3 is TGTGCCAGCAGCTTGGGAGGGGGATCCTACAATGAGCAGTTCTTC.

The CDR3 sequence: CASSLGTGAANEQFF. CDR3 DNA sequence: TGTGCCAGCAGCTTAGGGACAGGGGCGGCAAATGAGCAGTTCTTC. The V and J genes are TRBV7-6 and TRBJ2-1; 9 bases match TRBD1. The CDR3 has 15 residues. Germline CDR1 reads SGHVS; CDR2 reads FNYEAQ. V shed 1 base and J 7 bases; nucleotides not matched to a gene: 5.

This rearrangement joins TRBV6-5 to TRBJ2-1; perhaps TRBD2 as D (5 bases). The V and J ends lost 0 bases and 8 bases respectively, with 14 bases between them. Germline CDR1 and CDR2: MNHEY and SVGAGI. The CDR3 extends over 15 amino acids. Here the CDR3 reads CASSYSGVLRDEQFF. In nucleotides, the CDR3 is TGTGCCAGCAGTTACTCGGGAGTTCTTAGGGATGAGCAGTTCTTC.

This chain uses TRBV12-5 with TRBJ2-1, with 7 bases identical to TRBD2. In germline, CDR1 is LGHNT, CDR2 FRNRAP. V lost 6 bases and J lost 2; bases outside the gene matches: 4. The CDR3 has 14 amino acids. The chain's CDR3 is CASGGGGPYNEQFF. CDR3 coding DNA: TGTGCTAGTGGGGGCGGGGGTCCCTACAATGAGCAGTTCTTC.

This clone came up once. The CDR3 DNA reads TGTGCCAGCAGCCGACAGGGCGATGGCTACACCTTC. It encodes CASSRQGDGYTF. The V and J genes are TRBV5-5 and TRBJ1-2; 7 bases map to TRBD1. Germline CDR1 reads SGHKS; CDR2 reads YYEKEE (reference sequence). CDR3 length: 12 amino acids. V trimming: 4 bases; J trimming: 6 bases; junction bases outside the gene matches: 3.

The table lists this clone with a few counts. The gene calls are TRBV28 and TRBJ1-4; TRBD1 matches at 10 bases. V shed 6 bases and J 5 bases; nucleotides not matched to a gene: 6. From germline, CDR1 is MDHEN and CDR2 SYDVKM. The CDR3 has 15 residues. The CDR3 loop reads CASRPTGGLNEKLFF. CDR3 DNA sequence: TGTGCCAGCAGACCGACAGGGGGCCTAAATGAAAAACTGTTTTTT.

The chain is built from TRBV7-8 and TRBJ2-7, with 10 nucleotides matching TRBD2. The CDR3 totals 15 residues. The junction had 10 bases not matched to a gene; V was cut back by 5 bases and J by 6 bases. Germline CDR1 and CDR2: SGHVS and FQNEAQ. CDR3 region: CASSNPGLARAEQYF. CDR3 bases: TGTGCCAGCAGCAACCCGGGACTAGCGAGGGCCGAGCAGTACTTC.

The CDR3 coding sequence is TGTGCCAGCAGCCAGAACAGGGGTTTCGGGGAGACCCAGTACTTC. This sequence encodes CASSQNRGFGETQYF. V usage is TRBV14 and J usage is TRBJ2-5; 7 bases are a match to TRBD1. Trimming at V came to 3 bases and at J to 5 bases, leaving 9 bases not matched to a gene. The CDR3 totals 15 residues. CDR1 SGHDN and CDR2 FVKESK come from the germline V gene.

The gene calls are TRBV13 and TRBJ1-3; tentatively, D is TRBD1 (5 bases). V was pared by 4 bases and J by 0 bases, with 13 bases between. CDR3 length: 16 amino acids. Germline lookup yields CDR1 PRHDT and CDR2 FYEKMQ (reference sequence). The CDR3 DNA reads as TGTGCCAGCAGCTCAAAGGGGCACCCCTCTGGAAACACCATATATTTT. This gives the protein CASSSKGHPSGNTIYF. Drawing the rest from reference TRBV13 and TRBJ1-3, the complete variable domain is AAGVIQSPRHLIKEKRETATLKCYPIPRHDTVYWYQQGPGQDPQFLISFYEKMQSDKGSIPDRFSAQQFSDYHSELNMSSLELGDSALYFCASSSKGHPSGNTIYFGEGSWLTVV.

The CDR3 sequence is CASSRQGARTLSTDTQYF. CDR3 DNA: TGTGCCAGCAGTCGACAGGGGGCCCGGACCCTTAGCACAGATACGCAGTATTTT. The chain carries TRBV2 and TRBJ2-3, with 10 bases that match TRBD1. CDR1 and CDR2 (germline): SNHLY, FYNNEI. Trimming took 5 bases from V and 0 from J; bases not matched to a gene: 11. This CDR3 is built from 18 residues.

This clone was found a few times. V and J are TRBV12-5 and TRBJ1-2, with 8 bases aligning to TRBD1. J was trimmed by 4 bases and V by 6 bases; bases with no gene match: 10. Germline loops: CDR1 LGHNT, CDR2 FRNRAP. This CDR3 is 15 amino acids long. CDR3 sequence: CASGPIRGPGYGYTF. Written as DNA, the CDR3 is TGTGCTAGTGGACCAATCAGGGGGCCTGGCTATGGCTACACCTTC.

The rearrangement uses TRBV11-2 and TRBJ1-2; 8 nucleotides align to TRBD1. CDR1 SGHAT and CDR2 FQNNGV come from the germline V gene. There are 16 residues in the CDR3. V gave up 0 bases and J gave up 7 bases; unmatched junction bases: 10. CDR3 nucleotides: TGTGCCAGCAGCTTAGACGGGACAGGAGAAAAGCGTGGCTACACCTTC. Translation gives CASSLDGTGEKRGYTF.